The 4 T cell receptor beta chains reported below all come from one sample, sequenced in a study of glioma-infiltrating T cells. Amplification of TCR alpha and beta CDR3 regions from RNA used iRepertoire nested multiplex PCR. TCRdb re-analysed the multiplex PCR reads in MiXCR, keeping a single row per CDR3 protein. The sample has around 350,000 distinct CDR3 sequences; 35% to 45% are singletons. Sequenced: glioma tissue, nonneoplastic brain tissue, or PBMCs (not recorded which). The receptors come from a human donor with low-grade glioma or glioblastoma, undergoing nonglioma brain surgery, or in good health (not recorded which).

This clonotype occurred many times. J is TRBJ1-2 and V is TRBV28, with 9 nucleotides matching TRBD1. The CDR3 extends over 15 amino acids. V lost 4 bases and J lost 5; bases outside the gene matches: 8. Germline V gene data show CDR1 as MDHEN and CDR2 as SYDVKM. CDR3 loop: CASSYDRDRVYGYTF. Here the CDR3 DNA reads TGTGCCAGCAGTTACGACCGGGACAGGGTATATGGCTACACCTTC.

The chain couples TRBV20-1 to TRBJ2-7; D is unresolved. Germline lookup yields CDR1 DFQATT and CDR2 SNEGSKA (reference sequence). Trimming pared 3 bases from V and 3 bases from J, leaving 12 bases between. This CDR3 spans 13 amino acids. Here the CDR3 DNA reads TGCAGTGCTAGTCGGGCAGGCCTCTACGAGCAGTACTTC. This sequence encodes CSASRAGLYEQYF.

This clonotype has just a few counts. CDR3 bases: TGTGCCAGCAGCCAAACAGTCGGGGAGCTGTTTTTT. This codes for CASSQTVGELFF. V usage is TRBV7-6 and J usage is TRBJ2-2; D not resolved. The CDR3 has 12 amino acids. CDR1 and CDR2 from the germline V gene are SGHVS and FNYEAQ. Trimming stripped 5 bases from V and 7 bases from J, with 8 bases between.

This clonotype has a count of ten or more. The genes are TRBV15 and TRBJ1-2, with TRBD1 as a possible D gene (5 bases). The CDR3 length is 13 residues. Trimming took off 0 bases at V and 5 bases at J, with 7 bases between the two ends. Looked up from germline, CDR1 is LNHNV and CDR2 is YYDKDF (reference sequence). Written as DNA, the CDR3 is TGTGCCACCAGCAGAGACAGGGTGTATGGCTACACCTTC. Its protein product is CATSRDRVYGYTF.